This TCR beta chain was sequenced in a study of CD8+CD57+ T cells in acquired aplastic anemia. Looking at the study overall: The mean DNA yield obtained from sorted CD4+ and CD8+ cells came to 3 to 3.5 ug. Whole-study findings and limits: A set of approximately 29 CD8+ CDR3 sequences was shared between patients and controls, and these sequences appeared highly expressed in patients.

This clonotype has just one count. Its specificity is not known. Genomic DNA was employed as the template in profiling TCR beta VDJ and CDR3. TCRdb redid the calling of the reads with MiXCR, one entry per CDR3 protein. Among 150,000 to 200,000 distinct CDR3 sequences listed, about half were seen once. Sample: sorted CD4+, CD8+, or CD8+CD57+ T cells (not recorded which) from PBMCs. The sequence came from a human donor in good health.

CDR3 nucleotide sequence: TGTGCCAGCAGTCGGACAGGGGGCAACGCTGAAGCTTTCTTT. As protein: CASSRTGGNAEAFF. This chain joins TRBV2 and TRBJ1-1; 11 bases align to TRBD1. Germline CDR1 is SNHLY and CDR2 is FYNNEI. This CDR3 region has 14 residues. The junction had 5 bases not matched to a gene; V was cut back by 5 bases and J by 6 bases.